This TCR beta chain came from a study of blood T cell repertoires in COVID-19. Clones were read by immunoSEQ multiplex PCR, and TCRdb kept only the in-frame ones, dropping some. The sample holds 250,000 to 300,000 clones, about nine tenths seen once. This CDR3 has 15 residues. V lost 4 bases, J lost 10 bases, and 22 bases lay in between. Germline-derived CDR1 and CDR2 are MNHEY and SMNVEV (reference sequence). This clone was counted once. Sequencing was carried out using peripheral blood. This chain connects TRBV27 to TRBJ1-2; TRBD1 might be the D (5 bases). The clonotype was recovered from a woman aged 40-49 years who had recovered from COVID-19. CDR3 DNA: TGTGCCAGCAGTTCGCCACCTCCAGGGTATTACCACTACACCTTC. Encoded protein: CASSSPPPGYYHYTF.